This entry features one T cell receptor (beta chain) sequence. These data belong to a study of blood T cell repertoires in COVID-19. On the study more broadly: Researchers got acute and convalescent COVID-19 samples from the United States, Italy and Spain. Nucleic acid was either cDNA or gDNA, and it came from T cells, B-cell-depleted T cells, or PBMCs.

How the authors handled the data: Quantification of nucleated cells was approximated via reference gene primer amplification. Data came from immunoSEQ multiplex PCR; TCRdb stores just in-frame clones and leaves some out. Clone size and the V and J calls come from that table; the DNA yielded D and trimming. The sample records some 490,000 clones, approximately 85% being singletons. Between the trimmed V and J ends, which lost 5 bases and 5 bases, there was a span of 13 bases. Germline assignment: CDR1 GTSNPN and CDR2 SVGIG (reference sequence). The CDR3 has 12 residues. This chain links TRBV30 with TRBJ2-7; no clear D. The TCR sequence derives from a human donor in a cohort sampled during active COVID-19. Material for sequencing was peripheral blood. The CDR3 bases are TGTGCCTGGGAAATGGGCTTAGACGAGCAGTACTTC. Residues: CAWEMGLDEQYF.